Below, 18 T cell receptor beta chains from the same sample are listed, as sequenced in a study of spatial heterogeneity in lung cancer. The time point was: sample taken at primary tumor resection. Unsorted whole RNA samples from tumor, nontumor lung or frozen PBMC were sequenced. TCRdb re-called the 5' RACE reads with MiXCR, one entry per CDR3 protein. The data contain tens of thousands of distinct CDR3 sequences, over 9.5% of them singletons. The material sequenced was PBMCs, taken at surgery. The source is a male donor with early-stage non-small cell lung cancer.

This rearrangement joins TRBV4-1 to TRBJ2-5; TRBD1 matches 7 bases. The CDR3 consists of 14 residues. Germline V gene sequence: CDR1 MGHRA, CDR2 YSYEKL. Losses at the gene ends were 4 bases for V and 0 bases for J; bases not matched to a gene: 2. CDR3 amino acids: CASSLGQHQETQYF. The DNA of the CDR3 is TGCGCCAGCAGCCTGGGACAGCACCAAGAGACCCAGTACTTC.

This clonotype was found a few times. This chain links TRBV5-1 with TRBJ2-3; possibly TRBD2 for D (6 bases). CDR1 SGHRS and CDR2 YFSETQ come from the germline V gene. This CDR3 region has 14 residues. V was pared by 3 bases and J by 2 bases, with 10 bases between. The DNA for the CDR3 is TGCGCCAGCAGCTCCGGGACTTTCACAGATACGCAGTATTTT. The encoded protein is CASSSGTFTDTQYF.

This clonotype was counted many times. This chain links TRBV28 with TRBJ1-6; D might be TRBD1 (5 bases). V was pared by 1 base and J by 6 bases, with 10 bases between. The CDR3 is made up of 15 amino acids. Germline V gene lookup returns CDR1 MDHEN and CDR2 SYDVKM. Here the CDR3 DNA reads TGTGCCAGCAGTTTATTGGCGACAGTTAATTCACCCCTCCACTTT. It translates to CASSLLATVNSPLHF.

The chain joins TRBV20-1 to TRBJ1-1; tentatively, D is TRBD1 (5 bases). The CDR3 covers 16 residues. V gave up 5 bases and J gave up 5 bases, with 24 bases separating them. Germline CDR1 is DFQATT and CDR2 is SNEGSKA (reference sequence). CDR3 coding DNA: TGCAGTGCTGGTGCGAGGGACCGAGACGTAAGGACTGAAGCTTTCTTT. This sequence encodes CSAGARDRDVRTEAFF.

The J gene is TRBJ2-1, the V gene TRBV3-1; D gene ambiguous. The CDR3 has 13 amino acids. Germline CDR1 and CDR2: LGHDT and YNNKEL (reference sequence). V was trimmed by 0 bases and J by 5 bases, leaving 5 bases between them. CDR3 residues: CASSQEHNNEQFF. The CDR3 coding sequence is TGTGCCAGCAGCCAAGAGCACAACAATGAGCAGTTCTTC.

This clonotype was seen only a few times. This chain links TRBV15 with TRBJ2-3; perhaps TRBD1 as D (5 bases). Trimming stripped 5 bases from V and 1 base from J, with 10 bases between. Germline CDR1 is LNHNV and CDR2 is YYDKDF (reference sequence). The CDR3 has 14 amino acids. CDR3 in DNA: TGTGCCACCAGCGAAGGGGCCCGCACAGATACGCAGTATTTT. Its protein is CATSEGARTDTQYF. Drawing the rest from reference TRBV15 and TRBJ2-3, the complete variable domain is DAMVIQNPRYQVTQFGKPVTLSCSQTLNHNVMYWYQQKSSQAPKLLFHYYDKDFNNEADTPDNFQSRRPNTSFCFLDIRSPGLGDTAMYLCATSEGARTDTQYFGPGTRLTVL.

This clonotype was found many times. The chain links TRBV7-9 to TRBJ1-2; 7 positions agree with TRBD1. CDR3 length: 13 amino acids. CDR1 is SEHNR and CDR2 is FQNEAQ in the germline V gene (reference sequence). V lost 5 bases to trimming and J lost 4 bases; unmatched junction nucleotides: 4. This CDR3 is CASSRGTAYGYTF. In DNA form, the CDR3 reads TGTGCCAGCAGCCGTGGGACAGCCTATGGCTACACCTTC.

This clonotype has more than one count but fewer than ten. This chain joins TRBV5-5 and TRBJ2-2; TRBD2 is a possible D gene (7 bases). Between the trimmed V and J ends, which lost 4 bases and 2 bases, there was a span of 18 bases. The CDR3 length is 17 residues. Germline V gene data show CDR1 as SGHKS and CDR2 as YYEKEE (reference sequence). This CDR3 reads CASSQGGLAVNTGELFF. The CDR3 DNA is TGTGCCAGCAGCCAAGGGGGTCTAGCGGTTAACACCGGGGAGCTGTTTTTT.

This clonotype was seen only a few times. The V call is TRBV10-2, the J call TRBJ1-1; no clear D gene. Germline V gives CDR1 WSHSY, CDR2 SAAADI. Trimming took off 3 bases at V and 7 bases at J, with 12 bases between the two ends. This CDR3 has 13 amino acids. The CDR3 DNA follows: TGCGCCAGCAGTGATCAGTCGAGAGATGAAGCTTTCTTT. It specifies CASSDQSRDEAFF.

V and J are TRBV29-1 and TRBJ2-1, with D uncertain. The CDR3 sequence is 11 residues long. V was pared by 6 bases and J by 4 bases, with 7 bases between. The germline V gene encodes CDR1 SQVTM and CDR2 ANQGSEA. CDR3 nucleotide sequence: TGCAGCGTGGACCCTTACAATGAGCAGTTCTTC. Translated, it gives CSVDPYNEQFF.

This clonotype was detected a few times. In DNA form, the CDR3 reads TGCGCCAGCAGTGGGTGCCGGGACAGCACGAACACCGGGGAGCTGTTTTTT. It translates to CASSGCRDSTNTGELFF. J is TRBJ2-2 and V is TRBV10-1; 7 bases fit TRBD1. Germline trimming cut 4 bases from V and 0 bases from J; bases unmatched to any gene: 8. This CDR3 has 17 amino acids. Germline CDR1 WNHNN, CDR2 SYGVQD (reference sequence).

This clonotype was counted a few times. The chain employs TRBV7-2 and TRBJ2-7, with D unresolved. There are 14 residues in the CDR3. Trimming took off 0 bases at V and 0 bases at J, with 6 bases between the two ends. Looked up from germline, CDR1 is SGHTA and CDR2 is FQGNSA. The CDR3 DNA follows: TGTGCCAGCAGCTTAGCTCGCCCCTCCTACGAGCAGTACTTC. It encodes CASSLARPSYEQYF.

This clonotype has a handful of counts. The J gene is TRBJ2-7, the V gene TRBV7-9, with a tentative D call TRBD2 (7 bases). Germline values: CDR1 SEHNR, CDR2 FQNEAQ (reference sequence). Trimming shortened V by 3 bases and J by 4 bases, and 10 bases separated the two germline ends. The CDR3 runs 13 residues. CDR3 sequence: CASSLRGPYEQYF. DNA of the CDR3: TGTGCCAGCAGCTTGCGGGGGCCGTACGAGCAGTACTTC.

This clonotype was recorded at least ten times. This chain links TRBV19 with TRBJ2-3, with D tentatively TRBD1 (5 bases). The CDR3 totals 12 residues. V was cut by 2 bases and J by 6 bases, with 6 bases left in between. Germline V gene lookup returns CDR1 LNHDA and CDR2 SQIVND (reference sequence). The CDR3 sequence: CASSIHRDTQYF. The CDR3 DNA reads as TGTGCCAGTAGTATACACAGGGATACGCAGTATTTT.

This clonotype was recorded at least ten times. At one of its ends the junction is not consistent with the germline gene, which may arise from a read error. This chain's CDR3 is CFPWGSYEQYF. The CDR3 DNA is TGCTTTCCGTGGGGCTCCTACGAGCAGTACTTC. J is TRBJ2-7 and V is TRBV6-2 or TRBV6-3; no firm D call. Germline values: CDR1 MNHEY, CDR2 SVGEGT. This CDR3 has 11 residues.

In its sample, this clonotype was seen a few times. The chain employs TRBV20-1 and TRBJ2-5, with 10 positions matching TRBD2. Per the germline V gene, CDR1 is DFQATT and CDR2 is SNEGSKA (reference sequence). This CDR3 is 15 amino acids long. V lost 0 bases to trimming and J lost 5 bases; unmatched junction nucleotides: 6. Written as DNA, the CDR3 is TGCAGTGCTAGAGATCTAGCGGGAGCCGGTGAGACCCAGTACTTC. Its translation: CSARDLAGAGETQYF.

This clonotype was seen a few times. The CDR3 coding sequence is TGTGCCAGCATTAGGGATTACGAGCAGTACTTC. The encoded protein is CASIRDYEQYF. The chain carries TRBV28 and TRBJ2-7, with no clear D. The germline V gene encodes CDR1 MDHEN and CDR2 SYDVKM. Trimming removed 7 bases at V and 4 bases at J, with 8 bases between. The CDR3 consists of 11 residues.

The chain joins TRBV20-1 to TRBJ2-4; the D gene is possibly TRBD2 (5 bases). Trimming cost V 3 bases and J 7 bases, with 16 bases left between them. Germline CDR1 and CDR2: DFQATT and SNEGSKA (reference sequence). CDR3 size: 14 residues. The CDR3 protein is CSARASPSRNIQYF. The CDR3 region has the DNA TGCAGTGCTAGGGCTAGCCCCTCAAGGAACATTCAGTACTTC.